The T cell receptor beta chain under discussion was sequenced for a study of patients and donors after allogeneic stem cell transplantation. As regards this clonotype: The junction shows a germline mismatch at one end, possibly a read error.

Germline assignment: CDR1 SGHVS and CDR2 FNYEAQ. The CDR3 is made up of 16 amino acids. Via MiXCR, TCRdb re-called the RT-PCR reads, giving one row per CDR3 protein. Of 70,000 to 100,000 distinct CDR3 sequences in the sample, approximately 5.2% are singletons; the top ten hold 2% to 3%. The material sequenced was blood, either unsorted or a sorted T cell fraction (not recorded which). The source of this sequence is a human donor who was either an allogeneic HSCT recipient or a stem cell or donor lymphocyte infusion donor (not recorded which). It is not recorded whose cells these are; they may come from a transplant donor. The V call is TRBV7-6, the J call TRBJ2-5, with TRBD2 matching 13 bases. The DNA of the CDR3 is TGTGCCGGCAGCCTGGGACTAGCGGGACCACAAGGGACCCAGTACTTC. Translation gives CAGSLGLAGPQGTQYF.